These T cell receptor beta chains were read from a single sample in a study of cytomegalovirus exposure and HLA in healthy donors. Repertoires were generated with immunoSEQ multiplex PCR, while TCRdb's copy carries only in-frame clones and drops some. The sample shows around 99,000 clones, about 77% of them seen only once. Sequenced: PBMCs. The receptor set was obtained from a middle-aged man in good health and CMV-seronegative. Both conserved end residues are part of each CDR3. D genes are given only for firm matches. The size of a clone is reported for some rows only, either as once, few or many, or as a class for expanded clones.

CDR3aa | CDR3nt | v_gene | d_gene | j_gene | abundance
CASSAQGSTEAFF | TGTGCCAGCAGCGCACAGGGGAGCACTGAAGCTTTCTTT | TRBV2 | TRBD1 | TRBJ1-1 | .
CASSSGRDRGPRMGEKLFF | TGTGCCAGCAGCTCGGGAAGGGACAGGGGGCCCCGGATGGGGGAAAAACTGTTTTTT | TRBV5-4 | TRBD1 | TRBJ1-4 | .
CASSFGDRVQETQYF | TGTGCCAGCAGCTTCGGAGACAGGGTACAAGAGACCCAGTACTTC | TRBV5-8 | TRBD1 | TRBJ2-5 | once
CASSLNTGGGQPQHF | TGTGCCAGCAGCCTTAACACAGGGGGCGGTCAGCCCCAGCATTTT | TRBV11-2 | TRBD1 | TRBJ1-5 | few
CASSPGSGDSTDTQYF | TGTGCCAGCTCACCAGGGAGCGGAGATTCCACAGATACGCAGTATTTT | TRBV18 | . | TRBJ2-3 | .
CASSAGLTGNKLAYEQFF | TGTGCCAGCAGCGCCGGGTTGACAGGGAATAAACTAGCATATGAGCAGTTCTTC | TRBV9 | . | TRBJ2-1 | .
CASSLLPGSNTGELFF | TGTGCCAGCAGCTTACTCCCAGGGTCGAACACCGGGGAGCTGTTTTTT | TRBV6-6 | . | TRBJ2-2 | few
CASSGLAGAYETQYF | TGTGCCAGCAGTGGTTTAGCGGGAGCCTATGAGACCCAGTACTTC | TRBV6-1 | TRBD2 | TRBJ2-5 | .
CASSPKGERENSYEQYF | TGTGCCAGCAGCCCAAAGGGCGAGCGGGAGAACTCCTACGAGCAGTACTTC | TRBV9 | TRBD2 | TRBJ2-7 | .
CASSQDRGGRRRGLAGVNEQFF | TGTGCCAGCAGCCAAGATCGGGGGGGGAGACGGAGGGGACTAGCGGGAGTCAATGAGCAGTTCTTC | TRBV14 | TRBD2 | TRBJ2-1 | .
CASSLAGGGGTQYF | TGTGCCAGCAGCTTAGCTGGAGGGGGGGGTACGCAGTATTTT | TRBV7-2 | . | TRBJ2-3 | few
CATSRAMGSGEYNTGELFF | TGTGCCACCAGCAGAGCTATGGGGAGCGGGGAATACAACACCGGGGAGCTGTTTTTT | TRBV15 | TRBD2 | TRBJ2-2 | few
CASLQGQVSEAFF | TGTGCCAGCCTACAGGGTCAGGTATCTGAAGCTTTCTTT | TRBV28 | . | TRBJ1-1 | .
CATDGEVPNEKLFF | TGTGCGACGGATGGGGAGGTACCTAACGAAAAACTGTTTTTT | TRBV30 | . | TRBJ1-4 | .
CASRGEDGNNSPLHF | TGTGCCAGTAGAGGAGAAGACGGAAATAATTCACCCCTCCACTTT | TRBV19 | . | TRBJ1-6 | .
CASSSEQGRTEAFF | TGCGCCAGCAGCTCTGAACAGGGTCGGACTGAAGCTTTCTTT | TRBV5-1 | . | TRBJ1-1 | few
CASRSRNASPLHF | TGTGCCAGCAGATCCAGGAACGCTTCACCCCTCCACTTT | TRBV2 | . | TRBJ1-6 | .
CASTEQGSPSYEQYF | TGTGCCAGCACCGAACAGGGGTCACCCTCCTACGAGCAGTACTTC | TRBV7-9 | TRBD1 | TRBJ2-7 | .
CASSIVRLDNNQPQHF | TGTGCCAGTAGTATAGTTCGACTGGATAACAATCAGCCCCAGCATTTT | TRBV19 | . | TRBJ1-5 | .
CASSFRYDSPLHF | TGTGCCAGCAGTTTCCGTTATGATTCACCCCTCCACTTT | TRBV11-2 | . | TRBJ1-6 | .
CASSERGRPQHF | TGTGCCAGCAGTGAAAGGGGCAGGCCCCAGCATTTT | TRBV6-1 | . | TRBJ1-5 | .
CAWSVSVRYGYTF | TGTGCCTGGAGTGTTTCCGTACGGTATGGCTACACCTTC | TRBV30 | . | TRBJ1-2 | .
CASSFHTTGLYSNQPQHF | TGTGCCAGCAGCTTCCACACCACCGGACTTTATAGCAATCAGCCCCAGCATTTT | TRBV7-9 | . | TRBJ1-5 | .
CASSLAQGTEAFF | TGTGCCAGCAGCTTGGCCCAGGGAACTGAAGCTTTCTTT | TRBV7-8 | . | TRBJ1-1 | .
CASSPTGVGNTIYF | TGCGCCAGCAGCCCGACAGGGGTGGGAAACACCATATATTTT | TRBV5-1 | TRBD1 | TRBJ1-3 | .
CASSLGLAGGATGELFF | TGTGCCAGCAGCTTGGGGTTAGCGGGAGGAGCGACCGGGGAGCTGTTTTTT | TRBV5-6 | TRBD2 | TRBJ2-2 | .
CSALTSYGYTF | TGCAGTGCTCTCACCAGCTATGGCTACACCTTC | TRBV20-1 | . | TRBJ1-2 | few
CASSAGTGAQETQYF | TGTGCCAGCAGCGCTGGGACAGGAGCCCAAGAGACCCAGTACTTC | TRBV6-1 | TRBD1 | TRBJ2-5 | .
CASSRLAGSSYEQYF | TGTGCCAGCAGTCGACTAGCGGGTAGCTCCTACGAGCAGTACTTC | TRBV2 | TRBD2 | TRBJ2-7 | once
CASSSLRTGNYEQYF | TGTGCCAGCAGTTCGCTAAGGACAGGGAACTACGAGCAGTACTTC | TRBV27 | TRBD1 | TRBJ2-7 | .
CASSQEGTGGVTDTQYF | TGTGCCAGCAGCCAAGAGGGGACCGGGGGGGTCACAGATACGCAGTATTTT | TRBV4-2 | TRBD2 | TRBJ2-3 | .
CASSLYMVNEQYF | TGTGCCAGCAGCTTATACATGGTGAACGAGCAGTACTTC | TRBV11-2 | . | TRBJ2-7 | .
CASSDQDRAGTEAFF | TGTGCCAGCAGTGACCAGGACAGGGCCGGAACTGAAGCTTTCTTT | TRBV27 | TRBD1 | TRBJ1-1 | .
CASRRQGSYNEQFF | TGTGCCAGCAGGAGACAGGGGTCCTACAATGAGCAGTTCTTC | TRBV2 | TRBD1 | TRBJ2-1 | .